One and the same sample provided the 14 T cell receptor beta chains below, sequenced in a study of cytomegalovirus exposure and HLA in healthy donors. The PCR had 60 Vbeta and 13 Jbeta primers. The repertoire was sequenced with immunoSEQ multiplex PCR; TCRdb's copy has only in-frame clones and lacks some. The sample has about 140,000 clones; 70% to 85% are singletons. Specimen: PBMCs. These receptors originate from a woman aged 50 to 60 in good health and CMV-seropositive.

The J gene is TRBJ2-7, the V gene TRBV11-1; maybe TRBD2 (5 bases). The germline V gene has CDR1 SGHAT and CDR2 FQDESV (reference sequence). Trimming cost V 5 bases and J 2 bases, with 13 bases left between them. The CDR3 spans 14 residues. The CDR3 sequence is CASSPRGPAYEQYF. CDR3 sequence (DNA): TGTGCCAGCAGCCCCCGGGGTCCTGCCTACGAGCAGTACTTC.

This clone was found a few times. V gene TRBV4-1 combines with J gene TRBJ1-2; 9 nucleotides agree with TRBD1. Germline lookup yields CDR1 MGHRA and CDR2 YSYEKL. The CDR3 length is 14 residues. J was trimmed by 3 bases and V by 1 base; bases with no gene match: 0. The CDR3 reads CASSQGTGDYGYTF. CDR3 nucleotides: TGCGCCAGCAGCCAAGGGACAGGGGACTATGGCTACACCTTC.

V usage is TRBV27 and J usage is TRBJ1-6; TRBD1 might be the D (5 bases). Trimming removed 5 bases from V and 8 bases from J, with 13 bases in between. The CDR3 is 14 residues long. Germline values: CDR1 MNHEY, CDR2 SMNVEV (reference sequence). The CDR3 DNA follows: TGTGCCAGCAGTCATAAAACAGGTGATTCACCCCTCCACTTT. Its translation: CASSHKTGDSPLHF.

V is TRBV18 and J is TRBJ2-1; no clear D gene. CDR3 length: 14 residues. The germline V gene has CDR1 KGHSH and CDR2 LQKENI. The V end was cut by 2 bases, the J end by 0 bases, with 5 bases between. The CDR3 region is CASSPESSYNEQFF. Here the CDR3 DNA reads TGTGCCAGCTCACCAGAGAGCTCCTACAATGAGCAGTTCTTC.

The V and J genes are TRBV15 and TRBJ1-2; D unclear. V was clipped by 2 bases and J by 1 base, with 11 bases between them. This CDR3 spans 15 amino acids. The germline V gene has CDR1 LNHNV and CDR2 YYDKDF (reference sequence). The CDR3 region is CATSRSGSFNYGYTF. In DNA form, the CDR3 reads TGTGCCACCAGCAGATCAGGTTCATTTAACTATGGCTACACCTTC.

V gene TRBV9 combines with J gene TRBJ2-3, with 8 positions matching TRBD2. The CDR3 has 17 amino acids. The V and J ends lost 1 base and 2 bases, in that order; junction bases with no gene match: 9. Germline lookup yields CDR1 SGDLS and CDR2 YYNGEE. The CDR3 DNA reads TGTGCCAGCAGCGTATCCGGGACTAGATCCTTCACAGATACGCAGTATTTT. Residues: CASSVSGTRSFTDTQYF.

V usage is TRBV4-3 and J usage is TRBJ1-6, with D perhaps TRBD1 (5 bases). Trimming removed 3 bases at V and 12 bases at J, with 15 bases between. CDR1 is LGHNA and CDR2 is YSLEER in the germline V gene. CDR3 length equals 14 residues. CDR3 nucleotides: TGCGCCAGCAGCCAGGAAAGGGGATATGGACCCCTCCACTTT. This gives the protein CASSQERGYGPLHF.

A single count supports this clone. The J gene is TRBJ1-1, the V gene TRBV19, with no clear D. CDR1 is LNHDA, CDR2 SQIVND, per germline (reference sequence). CDR3 length: 15 residues. V lost 1 base and J 0 bases, leaving 9 bases between the germline ends. CDR3 DNA: TGTGCCAGTAGTATAGGGGCAGCAGTGAACACTGAAGCTTTCTTT. It encodes CASSIGAAVNTEAFF. The entire variable domain, with the rest obtained from reference TRBV19 and TRBJ1-1, is as follows: DGGITQSPKYLFRKEGQNVTLSCEQNLNHDAMYWYRQDPGQGLRLIYYSQIVNDFQKGDIAEGYSVSREKKESFPLTVTSAQKNPTAFYLCASSIGAAVNTEAFFGQGTRLTVV.

This clone was recorded once. This chain joins TRBV11-3 and TRBJ2-5; tentative D call: TRBD1 (6 bases). The CDR3 sequence is 15 residues long. Germline V gene sequence: CDR1 SGHNT, CDR2 YENEEA. V lost 5 bases to trimming and J lost 3 bases, with 16 bases between them. The chain's CDR3 is CASSPGTSSEETQYF. The CDR3 DNA reads TGTGCCAGCAGCCCCGGGACATCTTCGGAAGAGACCCAGTACTTC.

This clone was detected only a few times. The chain couples TRBV4-2 to TRBJ2-5, with 8 nucleotides matching TRBD2. Losses at the gene ends were 3 bases for V and 2 bases for J; bases not matched to a gene: 5. CDR3 size: 15 residues. Germline CDR1 LGHNA, CDR2 YNFKEQ. CDR3 DNA: TGTGCCAGCAGCCAGGGGGGACTAGGACAAGAGACCCAGTACTTC. Protein product: CASSQGGLGQETQYF.

Only a few counts were recorded for this clone. This chain uses TRBV5-6 with TRBJ2-5, with 7 bases matching TRBD1. This CDR3 contains 13 residues. The germline CDR1 and CDR2 sequences are SGHDT and YYEEEE. V lost 2 bases and J lost 12; bases outside the gene matches: 10. The CDR3 region is CASSLLLVQGKYF. Written as DNA, the CDR3 is TGTGCCAGCAGCTTACTATTGGTACAGGGGAAGTACTTC. Together with reference TRBV5-6 and TRBJ2-5, the CDR3 gives the full variable domain: DAGVTQSPTHLIKTRGQQVTLRCSPKSGHDTVSWYQQALGQGPQFIFQYYEEEERQRGNFPDRFSGHQFPNYSSELNVNALLLGDSALYLCASSLLLVQGKYFGPGTRLLVL.

The chain joins TRBV2 to TRBJ2-7, with D unclear. The CDR3 runs to 14 residues. The V end lost 3 bases, the J end lost 2 bases, and 11 bases lay between the germline ends. The V gene's germline CDR1 is SNHLY and CDR2 FYNNEI. CDR3 loop: CASSEELLTYEQYF. CDR3 nucleotide sequence: TGTGCCAGCAGTGAGGAACTACTCACCTACGAGCAGTACTTC.

In this sample, this clone turned up once. The chain carries TRBV2 and TRBJ2-6, with D perhaps TRBD1 (5 bases). Trimming removed 7 bases from V and 1 base from J, with 8 bases in between. This CDR3 spans 14 amino acids. Germline CDR1 is SNHLY and CDR2 is FYNNEI. DNA for the CDR3: TGTGCCAGCAAACAGGAATCTGGGGCCAACGTCCTGACTTTC. Its protein product is CASKQESGANVLTF.

This chain uses TRBV5-6 with TRBJ1-5; TRBD1 might be the D (5 bases). This CDR3 contains 13 residues. Germline CDR1 and CDR2: SGHDT and YYEEEE. Deletions cut 3 bases from V and 3 bases from J, with 7 bases between. The CDR3 DNA reads as TGTGCCAGCAGCTACAGGTTCAATCAGCCCCAGCATTTT. It is translated as CASSYRFNQPQHF.